The 3 T cell receptor beta chains in this list originate from one sample, sequenced in a study of low-dose radiotherapy and immunotherapy resistance in tumors. Using a constant-region primer together with a V-primer adapter, TCRs were subjected to about 18 PCR cycles of amplification. Each CDR3 protein is one row after TCRdb ran MiXCR on the reads. The sample carries roughly 48,000 distinct CDR3 sequences, roughly a third recorded once. Sample time point: after trial treatment. Regarding treatment: LDRT plus nivolumab, ipilimumab, low-dose cyclophosphamide and aspirin (RACIN trial). The specimen was PBMCs, collected after low-dose radiotherapy plus immunotherapy. These receptors were obtained from a male donor with rectosigmoid adenocarcinoma.

The rearrangement joins TRBV7-2 to TRBJ2-5; 8 bases match TRBD2. Germline loops: CDR1 SGHTA, CDR2 FQGNSA. Trimming took 4 bases from V and 5 from J; bases not matched to a gene: 9. The CDR3 runs to 15 residues. The DNA for the CDR3 is TGTGCCAGCAGCTCGTGGACTAGCCGGGACGAGACCCAGTACTTC. Amino acids: CASSSWTSRDETQYF. Using reference TRBV7-2 and TRBJ2-5 for the parts outside the CDR3, the full variable domain is GAGVSQSPSNKVTEKGKDVELRCDPISGHTALYWYRQSLGQGLEFLIYFQGNSAPDKSGLPSDRFSAERTGGSVSTLTIQRTQQEDSAVYLCASSSWTSRDETQYFGPGTRLLVL.

The chain has TRBV5-1 and TRBJ2-7; TRBD1 aligns across 12 bases. CDR1 is SGHRS and CDR2 is YFSETQ in the germline V gene. This CDR3 comprises 16 residues. V shed 4 bases, J shed 2 bases, and the junction held 7 bases outside the gene matches. CDR3 loop: CASSHAGQGAPYEQYF. Here the CDR3 DNA reads TGCGCCAGCAGCCACGCGGGACAGGGGGCCCCCTACGAGCAGTACTTC.

This clonotype has at least ten counts. The chain couples TRBV18 to TRBJ2-7, with TRBD2 matching 12 bases. The junction had 8 bases not matched to a gene; V was cut back by 5 bases and J by 6 bases. This CDR3 spans 15 amino acids. In germline, CDR1 is KGHSH, CDR2 LQKENI. The DNA for the CDR3 is TGTGCCAGCTCAGAACCGACTAGCGGGAGCCGCGAGCAGTACTTC. Translating gives CASSEPTSGSREQYF.